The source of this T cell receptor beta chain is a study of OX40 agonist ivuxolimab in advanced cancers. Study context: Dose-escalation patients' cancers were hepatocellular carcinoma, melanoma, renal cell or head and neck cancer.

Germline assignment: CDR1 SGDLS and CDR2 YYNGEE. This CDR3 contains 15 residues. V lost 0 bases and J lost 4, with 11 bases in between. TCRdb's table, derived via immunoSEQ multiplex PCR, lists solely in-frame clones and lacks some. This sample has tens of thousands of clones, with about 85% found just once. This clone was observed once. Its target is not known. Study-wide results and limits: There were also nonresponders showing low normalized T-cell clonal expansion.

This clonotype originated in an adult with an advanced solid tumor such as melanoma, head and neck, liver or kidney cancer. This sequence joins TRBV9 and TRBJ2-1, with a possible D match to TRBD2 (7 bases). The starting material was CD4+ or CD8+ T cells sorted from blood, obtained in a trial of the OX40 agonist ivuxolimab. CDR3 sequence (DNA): TGTGCCAGCAGCGTAGGGGGGCGGGAGTACAATGAGCAGTTCTTC. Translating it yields CASSVGGREYNEQFF.